This paragraph covers one T cell receptor (beta chain) sequence. Its antigen is currently unknown. This record comes from a study of cytomegalovirus exposure and HLA in healthy donors. In the study overall: Among 150 million to 200 million T cells, an earlier analysis found 117 million unique TCR beta sequences.

Amplification used 60 Vbeta primers and 13 Jbeta primers. Profiling relied on immunoSEQ multiplex PCR, and the TCRdb table lists in-frame clones only, not all of them. The profile shows some 190,000 clones, 60% to 85% of them singletons. Study findings and constraints: In a later analysis, TCR beta V- and J-gene trimming showed a link to a missense DCLRE1C variant. It was around 160 TCR beta chains that were listed as cytomegalovirus-associated. In an earlier analysis, productive rearrangement rates for most beta V segments clustered near 87% or 30%.

This clonotype was obtained from a young woman in good health and CMV-seronegative. The sequenced sample consisted of PBMCs.

The CDR3 here is CASSPNSENTEAFF. The CDR3 DNA follows: TGTGCCAGCAGCCCAAACAGTGAGAACACTGAAGCTTTCTTT. The chain is built from TRBV5-4 and TRBJ1-1, with no clear D. This CDR3 is 14 amino acids long. Trimming pared 4 bases from V and 1 base from J, leaving 11 bases between. The germline V gene has CDR1 SGHNT and CDR2 YYREEE (reference sequence).